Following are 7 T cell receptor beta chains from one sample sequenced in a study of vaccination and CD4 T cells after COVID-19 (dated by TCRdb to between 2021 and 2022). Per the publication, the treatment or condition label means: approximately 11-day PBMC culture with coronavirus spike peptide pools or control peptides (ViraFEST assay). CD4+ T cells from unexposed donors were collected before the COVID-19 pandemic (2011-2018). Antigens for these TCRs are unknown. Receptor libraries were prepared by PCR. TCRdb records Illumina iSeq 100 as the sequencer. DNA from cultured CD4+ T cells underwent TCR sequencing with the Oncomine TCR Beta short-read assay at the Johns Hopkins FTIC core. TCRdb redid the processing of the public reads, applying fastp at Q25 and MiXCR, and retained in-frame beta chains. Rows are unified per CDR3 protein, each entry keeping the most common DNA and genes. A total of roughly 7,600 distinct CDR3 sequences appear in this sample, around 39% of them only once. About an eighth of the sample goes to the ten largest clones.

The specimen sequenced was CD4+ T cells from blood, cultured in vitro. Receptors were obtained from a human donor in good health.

The CDR3 bases are TGTGCCAGCAGGGCATGGGGGGGCGAGCACGAGACCCAGTACTTC. Protein: CASRAWGGEHETQYF. The chain is built from TRBV2 and TRBJ2-5, with D tentatively TRBD2 (7 bases). The CDR3 is 15 amino acids. Trimming removed 6 bases at V and 5 bases at J, with 19 bases between. Germline-derived CDR1 and CDR2 are SNHLY and FYNNEI.

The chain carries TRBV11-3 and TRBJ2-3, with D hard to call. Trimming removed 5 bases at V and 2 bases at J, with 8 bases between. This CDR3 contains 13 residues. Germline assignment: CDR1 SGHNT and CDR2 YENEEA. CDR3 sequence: CASSAANTDTQYF. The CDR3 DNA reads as TGTGCCAGCAGCGCGGCCAACACAGATACGCAGTATTTT.

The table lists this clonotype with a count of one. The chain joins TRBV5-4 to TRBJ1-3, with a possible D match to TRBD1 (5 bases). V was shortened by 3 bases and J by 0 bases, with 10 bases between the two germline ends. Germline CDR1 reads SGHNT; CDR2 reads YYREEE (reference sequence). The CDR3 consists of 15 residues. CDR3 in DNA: TGTGCCAGCAGCTACGACAGCCCCTCTGGAAACACCATATATTTT. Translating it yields CASSYDSPSGNTIYF.

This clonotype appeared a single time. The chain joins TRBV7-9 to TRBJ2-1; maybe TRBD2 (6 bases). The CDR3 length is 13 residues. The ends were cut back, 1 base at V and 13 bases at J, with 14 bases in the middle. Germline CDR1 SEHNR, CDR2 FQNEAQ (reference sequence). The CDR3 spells CASSLGPGGAQFF. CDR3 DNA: TGTGCCAGCAGCTTAGGTCCCGGGGGAGCCCAGTTCTTC.

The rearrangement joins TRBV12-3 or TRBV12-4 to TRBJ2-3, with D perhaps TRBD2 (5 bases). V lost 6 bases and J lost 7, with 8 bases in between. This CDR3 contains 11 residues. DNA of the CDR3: TGTGCCAGCAGCCAGGACTATACGCAGTATTTT. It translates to CASSQDYTQYF.

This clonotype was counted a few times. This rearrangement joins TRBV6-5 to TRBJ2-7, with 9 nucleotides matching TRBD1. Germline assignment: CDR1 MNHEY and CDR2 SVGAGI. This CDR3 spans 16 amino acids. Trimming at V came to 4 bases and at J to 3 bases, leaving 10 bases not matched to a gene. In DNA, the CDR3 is TGTGCCAGCAGTTCTCCCCACGGGACAGGGAACTACGAGCAGTACTTC. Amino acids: CASSSPHGTGNYEQYF.

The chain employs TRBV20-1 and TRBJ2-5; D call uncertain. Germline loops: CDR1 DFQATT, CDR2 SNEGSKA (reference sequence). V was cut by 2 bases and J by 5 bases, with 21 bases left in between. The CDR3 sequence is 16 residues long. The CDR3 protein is CSARPAPPFSHETQYF. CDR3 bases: TGCAGTGCTAGACCCGCTCCCCCCTTTTCCCACGAGACCCAGTACTTC.